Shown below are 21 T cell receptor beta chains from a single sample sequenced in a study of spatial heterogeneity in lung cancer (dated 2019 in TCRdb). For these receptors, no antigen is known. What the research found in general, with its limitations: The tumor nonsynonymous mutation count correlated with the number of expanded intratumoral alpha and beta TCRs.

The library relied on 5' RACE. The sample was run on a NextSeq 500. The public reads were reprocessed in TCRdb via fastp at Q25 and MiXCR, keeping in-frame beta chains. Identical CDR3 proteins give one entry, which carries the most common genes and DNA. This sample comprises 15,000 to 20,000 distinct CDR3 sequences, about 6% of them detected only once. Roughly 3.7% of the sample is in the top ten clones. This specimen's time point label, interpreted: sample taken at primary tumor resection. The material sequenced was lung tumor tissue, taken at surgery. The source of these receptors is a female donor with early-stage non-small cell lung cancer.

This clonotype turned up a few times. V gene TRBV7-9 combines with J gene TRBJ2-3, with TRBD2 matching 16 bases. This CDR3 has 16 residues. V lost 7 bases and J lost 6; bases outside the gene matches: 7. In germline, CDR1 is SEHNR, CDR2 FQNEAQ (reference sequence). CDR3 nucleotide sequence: TGTGCCAGCACCTTGGGACTAGCGGGAGGGCGCGATACGCAGTATTTT. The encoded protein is CASTLGLAGGRDTQYF.

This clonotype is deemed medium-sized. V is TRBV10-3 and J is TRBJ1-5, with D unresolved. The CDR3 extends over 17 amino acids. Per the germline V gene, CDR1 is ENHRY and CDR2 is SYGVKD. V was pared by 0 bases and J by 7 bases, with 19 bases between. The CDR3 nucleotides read TGTGCCATCAGTGAGTCCTATATCCGGATGGGTATACAGCCCCAGCATTTT. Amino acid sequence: CAISESYIRMGIQPQHF.

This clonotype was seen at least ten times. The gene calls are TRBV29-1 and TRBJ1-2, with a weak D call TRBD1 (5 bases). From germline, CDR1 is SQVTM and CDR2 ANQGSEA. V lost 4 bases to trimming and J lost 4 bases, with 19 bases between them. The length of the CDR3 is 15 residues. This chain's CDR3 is CSVVGVTQLSYGYTF. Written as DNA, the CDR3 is TGCAGCGTTGTGGGGGTGACACAACTCTCCTATGGCTACACCTTC.

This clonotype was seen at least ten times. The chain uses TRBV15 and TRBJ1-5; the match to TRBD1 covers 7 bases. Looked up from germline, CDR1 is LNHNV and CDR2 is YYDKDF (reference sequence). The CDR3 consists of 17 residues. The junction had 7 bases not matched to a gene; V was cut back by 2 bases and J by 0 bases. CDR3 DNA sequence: TGTGCCACCAGCAGATCCCGGGACAGCCATAGCAATCAGCCCCAGCATTTT. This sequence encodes CATSRSRDSHSNQPQHF. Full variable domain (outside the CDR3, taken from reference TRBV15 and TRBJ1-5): DAMVIQNPRYQVTQFGKPVTLSCSQTLNHNVMYWYQQKSSQAPKLLFHYYDKDFNNEADTPDNFQSRRPNTSFCFLDIRSPGLGDTAMYLCATSRSRDSHSNQPQHFGDGTRLSIL.

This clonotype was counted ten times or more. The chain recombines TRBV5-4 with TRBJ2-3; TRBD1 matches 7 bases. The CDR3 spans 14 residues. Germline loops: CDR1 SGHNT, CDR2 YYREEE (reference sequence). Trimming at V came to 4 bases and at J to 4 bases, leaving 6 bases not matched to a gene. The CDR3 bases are TGTGCCAGCAGCACGCGACAGGGCGCAGATACGCAGTATTTT. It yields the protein CASSTRQGADTQYF.

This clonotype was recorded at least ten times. CDR3 coding DNA: TGTGCCAGCAGTAAGAGGGGGACAGGGACGACAGATACGCAGTATTTT. Translating it yields CASSKRGTGTTDTQYF. The chain combines TRBV7-2 with TRBJ2-3, with 9 bases identical to TRBD1. The CDR3 has 16 residues. Unmatched junction bases numbered 10, after V lost 6 bases and J lost 3 bases. CDR1 is SGHTA, CDR2 FQGNSA, per germline.

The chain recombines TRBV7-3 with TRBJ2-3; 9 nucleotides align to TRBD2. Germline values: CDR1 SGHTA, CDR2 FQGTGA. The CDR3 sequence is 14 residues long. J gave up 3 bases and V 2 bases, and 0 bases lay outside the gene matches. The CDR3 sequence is CASSLAGGTDTQYF. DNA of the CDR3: TGTGCCAGCAGCTTAGCGGGAGGGACAGATACGCAGTATTTT.

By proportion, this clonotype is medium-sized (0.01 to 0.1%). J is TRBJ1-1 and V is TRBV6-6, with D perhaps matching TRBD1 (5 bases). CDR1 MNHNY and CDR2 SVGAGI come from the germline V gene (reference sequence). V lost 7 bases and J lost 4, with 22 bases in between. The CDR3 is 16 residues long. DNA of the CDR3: TGTGCCAGCATTCCTCCAGGGATGTCGGCGGGCACTGAAGCTTTCTTT. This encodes CASIPPGMSAGTEAFF.

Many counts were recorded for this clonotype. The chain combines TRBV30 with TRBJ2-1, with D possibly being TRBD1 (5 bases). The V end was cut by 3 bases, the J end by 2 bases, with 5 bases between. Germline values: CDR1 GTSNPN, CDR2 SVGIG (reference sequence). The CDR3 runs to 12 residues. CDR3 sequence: CAWRDTYNEQFF. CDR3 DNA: TGTGCCTGGAGGGACACCTACAATGAGCAGTTCTTC.

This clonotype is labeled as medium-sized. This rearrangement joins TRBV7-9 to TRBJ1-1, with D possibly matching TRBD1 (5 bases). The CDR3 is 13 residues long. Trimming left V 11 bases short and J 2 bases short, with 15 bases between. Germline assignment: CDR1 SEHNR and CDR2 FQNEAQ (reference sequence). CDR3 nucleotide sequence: TGTGCCGGAACGGGGGGTATTAACACTGAAGCTTTCTTT. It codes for CAGTGGINTEAFF.

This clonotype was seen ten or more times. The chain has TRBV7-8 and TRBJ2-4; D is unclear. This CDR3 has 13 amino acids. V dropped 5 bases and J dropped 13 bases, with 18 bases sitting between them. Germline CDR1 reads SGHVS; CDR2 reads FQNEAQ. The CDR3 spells CASSHLRAPKQYF. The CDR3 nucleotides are TGTGCCAGCAGCCACCTACGGGCCCCGAAGCAGTACTTC.

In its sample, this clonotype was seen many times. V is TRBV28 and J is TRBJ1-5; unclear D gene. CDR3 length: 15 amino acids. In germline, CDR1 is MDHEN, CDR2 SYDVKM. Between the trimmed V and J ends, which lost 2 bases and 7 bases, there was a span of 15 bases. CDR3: CASSLGRVSEQPQHF. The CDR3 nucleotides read TGTGCCAGCAGTTTAGGAAGGGTTTCGGAGCAGCCCCAGCATTTT.

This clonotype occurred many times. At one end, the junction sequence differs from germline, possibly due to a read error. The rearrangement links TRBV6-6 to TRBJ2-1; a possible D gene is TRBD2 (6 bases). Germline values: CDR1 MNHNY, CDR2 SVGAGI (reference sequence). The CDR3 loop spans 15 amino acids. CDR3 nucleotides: TGTGCCAGCAGTGACTCCGGTAGCGGCTACAATGAGCAGTTCTTC. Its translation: CASSDSGSGYNEQFF.

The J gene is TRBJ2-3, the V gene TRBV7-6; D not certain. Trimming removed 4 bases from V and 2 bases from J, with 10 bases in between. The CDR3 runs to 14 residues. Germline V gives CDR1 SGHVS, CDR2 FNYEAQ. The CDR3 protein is CASSSTPDTDTQYF. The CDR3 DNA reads TGTGCCAGCAGCTCTACGCCGGACACAGATACGCAGTATTTT.

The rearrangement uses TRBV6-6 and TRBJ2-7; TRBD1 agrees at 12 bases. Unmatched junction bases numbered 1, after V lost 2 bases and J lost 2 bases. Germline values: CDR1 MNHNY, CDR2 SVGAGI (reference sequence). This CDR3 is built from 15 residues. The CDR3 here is CASSYGDRGPYEQYF. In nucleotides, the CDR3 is TGTGCCAGCAGTTACGGGGACAGGGGGCCCTACGAGCAGTACTTC.

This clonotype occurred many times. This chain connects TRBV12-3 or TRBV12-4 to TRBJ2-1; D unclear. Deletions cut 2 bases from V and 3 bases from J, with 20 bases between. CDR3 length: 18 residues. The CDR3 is CASSLFRLGERNYNEQFF. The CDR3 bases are TGTGCCAGCAGTTTATTCCGACTTGGGGAACGCAACTACAATGAGCAGTTCTTC.

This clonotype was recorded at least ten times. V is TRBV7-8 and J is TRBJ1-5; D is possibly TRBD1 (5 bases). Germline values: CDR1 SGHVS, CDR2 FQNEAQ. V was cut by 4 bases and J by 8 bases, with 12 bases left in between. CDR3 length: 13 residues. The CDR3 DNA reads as TGTGCCAGCAGCTCGGGACCGGAGGAGCCCCAGCATTTT. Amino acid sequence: CASSSGPEEPQHF.

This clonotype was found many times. Written as DNA, the CDR3 is TGTGCCAGCAGTGACTCGACTAGCGGGAGTAATGAGCAGTTCTTC. Encoded protein: CASSDSTSGSNEQFF. This chain joins TRBV6-4 and TRBJ2-1; 12 nucleotides align to TRBD2. J gave up 7 bases and V 0 bases, and 1 base lay outside the gene matches. The germline V gene has CDR1 MRHNA and CDR2 SNTAGT. This CDR3 has 15 residues.

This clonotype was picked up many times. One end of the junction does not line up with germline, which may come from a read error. The CDR3: CSAIPFRTHDF. The CDR3 nucleotides read TGCAGTGCTATACCTTTCCGGACCCATGACTTC. The gene calls are TRBV20-1 and TRBJ2-4; D gene unclear. This CDR3 region has 11 residues. Per germline, CDR1 DFQATT and CDR2 SNEGSKA (reference sequence).

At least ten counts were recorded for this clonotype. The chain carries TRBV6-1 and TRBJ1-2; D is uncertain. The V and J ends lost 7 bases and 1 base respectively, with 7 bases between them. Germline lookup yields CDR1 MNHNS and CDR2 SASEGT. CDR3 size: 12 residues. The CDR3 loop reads CASTQDNYGYTF. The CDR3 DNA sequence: TGTGCCAGCACCCAAGATAACTATGGCTACACCTTC.

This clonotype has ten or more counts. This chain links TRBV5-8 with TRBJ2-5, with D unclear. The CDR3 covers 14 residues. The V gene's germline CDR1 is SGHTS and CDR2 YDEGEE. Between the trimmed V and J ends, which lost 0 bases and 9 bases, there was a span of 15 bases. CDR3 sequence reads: CASSLDATRRAQYF. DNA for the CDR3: TGTGCCAGCAGCTTGGATGCGACACGTAGGGCCCAGTACTTC.